This TCR beta chain was recovered during a study of blood T cell repertoires in COVID-19. In the study overall: Sample material is recorded as cDNA or gDNA derived from T cells, B-cell-depleted T cells, or PBMCs.

Original analysis: Amplification of reference gene primers was used by the study to estimate nucleated cell counts. Sequenced by immunoSEQ multiplex PCR; TCRdb stores in-frame clones only, minus some. V and J calls and clone size are copied from that table; D and trimming were computed from the DNA. The sample contains hundreds of thousands of clones, 86% of which appear only once. This clone was found once. The CDR3 is 15 residues long. CDR1 and CDR2 from the germline V gene are SGHRS and YFSETQ. With V trimmed by 4 bases and J by 5 bases, 8 bases remained unmatched. The chain is built from TRBV5-1 and TRBJ2-5; 10 nucleotides line up with TRBD1. This TCR was recovered from an older woman who had recovered from COVID-19. Sequencing used peripheral blood. CDR3 coding DNA: TGCGCCAGCAGCCCTTCGACAGGGGGCGGGGAGACCCAGTACTTC. This gives the protein CASSPSTGGGETQYF.